This T cell receptor beta chain was obtained from a study of blood T cells in healthy people across ages (dated by TCRdb to about 2015). For the study in its entirety: Template switching captured roughly one uniquely barcoded TCR beta cDNA molecule per two T cells in model experiments. Age-related changes in TCR beta repertoire diversity were measured in the study by deep sequencing normalized with unique cDNA molecular identifiers. Donors were grouped into four age groups: young (average roughly 17 years), middle-aged (39), aged (roughly 62) and long-lived (approximately 81). To avoid experimental bias, donors of different ages were distributed randomly across sequencing lanes. For two donors (one aged 18 to 30 and one aged 80 or older), the study analyzed two additional independent replicas of 1 million unique cDNA reads from the same blood draw. Broader findings and caveats from the paper: Total diversity estimates from one million sequenced T cells were considered lower bounds and underestimates. Because donor CMV infection status was unknown, age-related changes in expanded clonotypes were potentially confounded. Compared with the aged group, more naive CD4+ T cells, fewer expanded clones and increased TCR diversity were shown by the long-lived group, suggesting age selection. Observed TCR beta diversity correlated strongly with the percentage of naive T cells measured by flow cytometry. As age increased, observed TCR beta diversity per million T cells dropped in a roughly linear way, and a significant reduction was already evident by age 40. Because profiling used bulk unsorted PBMCs, naive and antigen-experienced compartments could not be compared conclusively.

Receptor libraries were prepared by 5' RACE. Sequencing relied on an Illumina HiSeq 2500. The second PCR ran for roughly 7 to 12 cycles and used a J-beta primer mix along with a sample-barcoded 5' primer. A template-switch 5' adaptor carrying 12 random nucleotides introduced a unique molecular identifier onto each TCR beta cDNA molecule. Each sample yielded at least 2.5 million CDR3-containing paired-end reads. All of the RNA was converted into first-strand cDNA using the Mint cDNA synthesis kit, with a TRBC-specific oligonucleotide serving as the primer. Following uracil-DNA glycosylase treatment, all cDNA underwent a first 18-cycle PCR with the universal primers M1SS and BC2_uni_R. The published analysis was carried out like this. Each sample was normalized by randomly selecting 1 million high-quality reads, each carrying a distinct molecular identifier. Instead of being binned into consensus sequences, reads that shared molecular identifiers were thrown out. MiTCR, with a Q25 quality threshold and the strictest error-elimination algorithm, was used for CDR3 identification, clonotype clustering and error correction. A nonparametric unseen species model using Euler transformation provided a lower-bound estimate of total TCR beta diversity. TCRdb took the public reads, trimmed them with fastp at Q25, ran MiXCR for clone calling and kept in-frame beta chains. Merged by CDR3 protein, the rows form single entries marked with the most common genes and DNA. V and J calls and clone size were set by TCRdb, not the authors. The sample table holds around 670,000 distinct CDR3 sequences, of which approximately 30% were seen once. 15% to 18% of the sample goes to the ten largest clones.

Donors were 30 to 45 systemically healthy Caucasian individuals from Russia aged roughly 6 to 90 years. Each donor gave about 9.2 milliliters of peripheral blood, drawn into EDTA-treated Vacutainer tubes. Ficoll-Paque density-gradient centrifugation was used to isolate PBMCs, with at least 6.5 million per sample. Trizol reagent was used to extract total RNA from the PBMCs, yielding at least 5.5 micrograms per sample. The percentages of naive CD45RAhigh/CD27high T cells were determined by flow cytometry on a PBMC aliquot from every donor. This clonotype has ten or more counts. Its antigen is unknown. No clone much larger than this one lies a single base away; base qualities are absent. What was sequenced was blood. This clonotype originated in a woman at least 80 years old in good health.

The CDR3 sequence is CASSFGTGTHQPQHF. Read as DNA, the sequence is TGTGCCAGCAGCTTTGGTACTGGGACTCATCAGCCCCAGCATTTT. This chain joins TRBV7-9 to TRBJ1-5, with a weak D call of TRBD1 (5 bases match). The junction carries 14 bases between V and J, which are trimmed by 3 bases and 5 bases respectively. Per the germline V gene (reference sequence), SEHNR is the CDR1 and FQNEAQ is the CDR2. From its cysteine to its phenylalanine, the CDR3 spans 15 amino acids. Left in the record is the CDR3 DNA by itself, 45 bases read in frame from the first base.